This T cell receptor beta chain was documented in a study of T-cell reconstitution after alpha-beta-depleted transplantation in children. Notes on the study in general: Day-60 TCRbeta diversity that was high in some patients was derived from surviving recipient T cells and thymic progenitors. Counts and diversity of T cells one year after transplant came mostly from newly produced T cells. It was reported that alpha-beta T cells came from several hundred expanded graft clones (about two months after transplant).

Regarding this clonotype: Antigen specificity is unknown.

Unique molecular identifiers featured in how the TCRbeta library was prepared. TCRdb reprocessed the PCR reads with MiXCR, giving one entry per CDR3 protein. Of 440,000 or so distinct CDR3 sequences in the sample, roughly 44% were seen once. The V gene's germline CDR1 is MNHEY and CDR2 SVGEGT. V lost 0 bases and J 3 bases, leaving 9 bases between the germline ends. There are 15 residues in the CDR3. V usage is TRBV6-2 or TRBV6-3 and J usage is TRBJ2-1; D is possibly TRBD1 (5 bases). The sequence came from a girl aged 2 to 9 with aplastic anemia, due to receive a stem cell transplant. The sequencing used PBMCs, collected before TCRalphabeta/CD19-depleted stem cell transplant. DNA of the CDR3: TGTGCCAGCAGTTACTCGACAGCCCTCTACAATGAGCAGTTCTTC. It codes for CASSYSTALYNEQFF.